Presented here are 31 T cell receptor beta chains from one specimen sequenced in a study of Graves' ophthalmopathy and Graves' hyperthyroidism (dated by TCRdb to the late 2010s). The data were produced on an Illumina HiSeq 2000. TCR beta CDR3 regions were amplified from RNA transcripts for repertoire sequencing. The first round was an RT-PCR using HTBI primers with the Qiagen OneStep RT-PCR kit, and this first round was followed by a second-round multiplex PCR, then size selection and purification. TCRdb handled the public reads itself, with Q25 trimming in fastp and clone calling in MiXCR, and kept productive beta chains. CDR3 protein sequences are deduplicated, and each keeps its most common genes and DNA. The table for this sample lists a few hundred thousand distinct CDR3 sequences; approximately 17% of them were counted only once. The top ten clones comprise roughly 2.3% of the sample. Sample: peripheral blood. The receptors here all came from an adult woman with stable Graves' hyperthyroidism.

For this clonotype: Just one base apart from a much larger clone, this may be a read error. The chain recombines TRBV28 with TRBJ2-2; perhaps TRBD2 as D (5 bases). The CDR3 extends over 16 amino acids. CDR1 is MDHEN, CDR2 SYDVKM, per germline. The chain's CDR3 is CASSLHGNSNTGELCF. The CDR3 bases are TGTGCCAGCAGTCTCCATGGCAACTCGAACACCGGGGAGCTGTGTTTT. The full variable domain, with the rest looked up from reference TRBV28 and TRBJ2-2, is DVKVTQSSRYLVKRTGEKVFLECVQDMDHENMFWYRQDPGLGLRLIYFSYDVKMKEKGDIPEGYSVSREKKERFSLILESASTNQTSMYLCASSLHGNSNTGELCFGEGSRLTVL.

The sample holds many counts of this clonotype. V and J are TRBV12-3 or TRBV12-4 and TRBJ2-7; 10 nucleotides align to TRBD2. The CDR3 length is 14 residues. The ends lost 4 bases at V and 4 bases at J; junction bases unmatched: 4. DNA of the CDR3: TGTGCCAGCAGTTACGGGACTAGCGTATACGAGCAGTACTTC. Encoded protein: CASSYGTSVYEQYF.

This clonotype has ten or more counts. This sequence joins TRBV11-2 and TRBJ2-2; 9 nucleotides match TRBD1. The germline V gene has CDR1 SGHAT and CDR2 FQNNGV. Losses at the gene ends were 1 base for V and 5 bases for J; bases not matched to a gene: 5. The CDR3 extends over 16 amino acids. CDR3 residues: CASSLGDRVWTGELFF. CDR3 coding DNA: TGTGCCAGCAGCTTAGGGGACAGGGTGTGGACCGGGGAGCTGTTTTTT.

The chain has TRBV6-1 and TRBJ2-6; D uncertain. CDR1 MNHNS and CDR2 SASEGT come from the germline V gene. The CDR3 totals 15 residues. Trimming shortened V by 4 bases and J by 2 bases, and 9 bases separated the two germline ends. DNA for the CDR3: TGTGCCAGCAGTGCGTCCTCGACTGGGGCCAACGTCCTGACTTTC. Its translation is CASSASSTGANVLTF.

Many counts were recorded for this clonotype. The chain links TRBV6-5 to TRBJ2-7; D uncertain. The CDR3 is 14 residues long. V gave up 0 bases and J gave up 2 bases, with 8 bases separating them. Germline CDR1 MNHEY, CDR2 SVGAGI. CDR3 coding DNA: TGTGCCAGCAGTTACTCGAATTCTGCCTACGAGCAGTACTTC. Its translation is CASSYSNSAYEQYF.

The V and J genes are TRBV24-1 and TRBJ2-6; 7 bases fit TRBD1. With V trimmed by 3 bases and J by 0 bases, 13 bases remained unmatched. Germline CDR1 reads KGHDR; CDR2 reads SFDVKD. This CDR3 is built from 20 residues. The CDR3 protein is CATSDPSRQGPDSGANVLTF. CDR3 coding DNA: TGTGCCACCAGTGATCCGTCCCGACAGGGTCCCGACTCTGGGGCCAACGTCCTGACTTTC.

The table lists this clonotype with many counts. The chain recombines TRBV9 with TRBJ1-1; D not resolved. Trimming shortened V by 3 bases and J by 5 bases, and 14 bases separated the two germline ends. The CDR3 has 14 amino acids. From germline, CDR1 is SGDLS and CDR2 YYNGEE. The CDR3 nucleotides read TGTGCCAGCAGCGCAAACACGGTAGGGACTGAAGCTTTCTTT. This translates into CASSANTVGTEAFF.

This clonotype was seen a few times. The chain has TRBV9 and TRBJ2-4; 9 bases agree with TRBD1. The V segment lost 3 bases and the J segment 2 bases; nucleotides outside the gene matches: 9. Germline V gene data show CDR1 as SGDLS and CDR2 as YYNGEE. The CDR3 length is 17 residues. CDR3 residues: CASSATGQGGSKNIQYF. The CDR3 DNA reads TGTGCCAGCAGCGCCACGGGACAGGGTGGGTCCAAAAACATTCAGTACTTC.

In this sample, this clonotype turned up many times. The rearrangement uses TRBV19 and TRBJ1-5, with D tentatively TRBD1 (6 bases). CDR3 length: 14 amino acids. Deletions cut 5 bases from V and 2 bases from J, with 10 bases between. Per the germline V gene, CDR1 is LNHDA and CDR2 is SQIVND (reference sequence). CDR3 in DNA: TGTGCCAGTAGTCCCCACAGGGGCAATCAGCCCCAGCATTTT. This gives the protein CASSPHRGNQPQHF.

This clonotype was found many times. The CDR3 protein is CASSYRVDAGELFF. CDR3 nucleotide sequence: TGTGCCAGCAGTTACAGGGTCGACGCCGGGGAGCTGTTTTTT. This chain uses TRBV12-3 or TRBV12-4 with TRBJ2-2; a weak D match, TRBD1 (6 bases). The V and J ends lost 4 bases and 6 bases respectively, with 12 bases between them. There are 14 residues in the CDR3.

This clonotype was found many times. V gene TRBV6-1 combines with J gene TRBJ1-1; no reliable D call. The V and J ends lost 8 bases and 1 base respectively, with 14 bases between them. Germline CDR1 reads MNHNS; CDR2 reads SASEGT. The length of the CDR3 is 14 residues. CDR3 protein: CASRDRVGNTEAFF. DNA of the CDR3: TGTGCCAGCCGAGACCGGGTGGGGAACACTGAAGCTTTCTTT.

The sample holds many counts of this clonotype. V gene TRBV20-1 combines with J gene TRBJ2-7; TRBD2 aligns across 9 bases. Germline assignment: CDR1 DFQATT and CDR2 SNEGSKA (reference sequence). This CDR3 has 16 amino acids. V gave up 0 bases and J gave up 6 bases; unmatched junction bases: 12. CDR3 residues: CSARDPFRTSDLEQYF. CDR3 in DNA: TGCAGTGCTAGAGACCCGTTCCGGACTAGCGACCTCGAGCAGTACTTC.

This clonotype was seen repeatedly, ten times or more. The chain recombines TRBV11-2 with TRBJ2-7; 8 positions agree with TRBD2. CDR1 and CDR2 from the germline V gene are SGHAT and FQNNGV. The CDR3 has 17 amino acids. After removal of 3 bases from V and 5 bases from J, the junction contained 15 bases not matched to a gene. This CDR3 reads CASSLFSSGKSANEQYF. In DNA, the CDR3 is TGTGCCAGCAGCTTGTTCAGTAGCGGGAAAAGTGCTAACGAGCAGTACTTC. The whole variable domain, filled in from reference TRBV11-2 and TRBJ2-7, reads EAGVAQSPRYKIIEKRQSVAFWCNPISGHATLYWYQQILGQGPKLLIQFQNNGVVDDSQLPKDRFSAERLKGVDSTLKIQPAKLEDSAVYLCASSLFSSGKSANEQYFGPGTRLTVT.

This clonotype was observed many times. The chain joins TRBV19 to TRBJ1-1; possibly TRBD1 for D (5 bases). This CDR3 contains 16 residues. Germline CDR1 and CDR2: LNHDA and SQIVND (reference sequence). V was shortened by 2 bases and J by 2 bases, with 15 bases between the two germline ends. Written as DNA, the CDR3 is TGTGCCAGTAGTATAAGACAGAACCAAAATAACACTGAAGCTTTCTTT. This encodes CASSIRQNQNNTEAFF.

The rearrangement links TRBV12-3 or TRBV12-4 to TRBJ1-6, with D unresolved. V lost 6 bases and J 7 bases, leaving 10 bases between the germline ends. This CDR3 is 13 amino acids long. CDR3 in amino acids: CASRRRTNSPLHF. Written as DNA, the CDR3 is TGTGCCAGCAGAAGACGGACCAATTCACCCCTCCACTTT.

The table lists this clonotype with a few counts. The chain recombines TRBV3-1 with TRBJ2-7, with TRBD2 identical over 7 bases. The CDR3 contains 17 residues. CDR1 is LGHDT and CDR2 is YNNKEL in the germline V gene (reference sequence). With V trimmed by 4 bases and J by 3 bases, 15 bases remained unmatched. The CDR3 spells CASSPAVGLAVYYEQYF. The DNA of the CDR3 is TGTGCCAGCAGCCCCGCGGTGGGGCTAGCGGTTTACTACGAGCAGTACTTC.

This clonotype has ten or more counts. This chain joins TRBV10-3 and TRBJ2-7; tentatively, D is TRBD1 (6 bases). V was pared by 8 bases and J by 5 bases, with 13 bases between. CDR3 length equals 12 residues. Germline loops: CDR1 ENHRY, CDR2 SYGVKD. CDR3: CAIGGRDDEQYF. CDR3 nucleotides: TGTGCCATCGGGGGCAGGGACGACGAGCAGTACTTC.

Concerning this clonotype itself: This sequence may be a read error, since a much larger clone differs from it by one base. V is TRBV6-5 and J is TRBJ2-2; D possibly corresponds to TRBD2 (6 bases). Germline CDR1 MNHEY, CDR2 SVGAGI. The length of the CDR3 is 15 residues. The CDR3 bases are TGTGCCAGCAGTTACTCGATACGGATCACCGGGGGGCTGTTTTTT. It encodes CASSYSIRITGGLFF.

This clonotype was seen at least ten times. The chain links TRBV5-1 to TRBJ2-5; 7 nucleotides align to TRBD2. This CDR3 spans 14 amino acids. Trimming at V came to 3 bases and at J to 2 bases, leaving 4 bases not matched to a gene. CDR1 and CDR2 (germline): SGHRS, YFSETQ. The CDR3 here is CASSSPSGQETQYF. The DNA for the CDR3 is TGCGCCAGCAGCTCGCCTAGCGGACAAGAGACCCAGTACTTC.

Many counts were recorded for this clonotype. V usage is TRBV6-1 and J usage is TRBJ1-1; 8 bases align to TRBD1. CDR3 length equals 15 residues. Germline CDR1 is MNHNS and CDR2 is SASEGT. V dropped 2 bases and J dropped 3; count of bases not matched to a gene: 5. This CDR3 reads CASSEHFRGHTEAFF. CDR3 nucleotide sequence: TGTGCCAGCAGTGAACACTTCAGGGGGCACACTGAAGCTTTCTTT.

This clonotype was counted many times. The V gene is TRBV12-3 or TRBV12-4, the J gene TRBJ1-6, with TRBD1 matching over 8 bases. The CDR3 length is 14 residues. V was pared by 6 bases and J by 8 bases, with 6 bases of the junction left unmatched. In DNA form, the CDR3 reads TGTGCCAGCAGCCACCAGGGGGCATATTCACCCCTCCACTTT. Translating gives CASSHQGAYSPLHF.

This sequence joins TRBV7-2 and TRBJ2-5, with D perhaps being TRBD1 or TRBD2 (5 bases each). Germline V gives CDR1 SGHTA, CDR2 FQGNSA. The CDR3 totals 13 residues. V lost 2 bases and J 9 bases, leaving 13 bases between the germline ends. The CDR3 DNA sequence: TGTGCCAGCAGCTTACAGGGACGTAGGGCCCAGTACTTC. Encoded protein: CASSLQGRRAQYF.

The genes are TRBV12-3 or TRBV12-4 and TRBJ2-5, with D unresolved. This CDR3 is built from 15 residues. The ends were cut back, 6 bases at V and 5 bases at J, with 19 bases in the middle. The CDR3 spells CASSLDSGRWETQYF. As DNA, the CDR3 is TGTGCCAGCAGCCTTGATAGTGGACGGTGGGAGACCCAGTACTTC.

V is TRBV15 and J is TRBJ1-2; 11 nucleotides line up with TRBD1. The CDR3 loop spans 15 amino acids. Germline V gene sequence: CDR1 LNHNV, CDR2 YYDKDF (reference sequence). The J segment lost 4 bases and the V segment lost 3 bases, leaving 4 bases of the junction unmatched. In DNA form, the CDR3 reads TGTGCCACCAGCAGGGACAGGGGGCGTATCTATGGCTACACCTTC. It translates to CATSRDRGRIYGYTF.

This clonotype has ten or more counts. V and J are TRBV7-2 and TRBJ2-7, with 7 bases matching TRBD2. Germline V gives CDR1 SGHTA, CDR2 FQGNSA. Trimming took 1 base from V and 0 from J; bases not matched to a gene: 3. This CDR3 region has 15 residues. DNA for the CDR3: TGTGCCAGCAGCTTAGTAAGCGGGGTCTCCTACGAGCAGTACTTC. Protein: CASSLVSGVSYEQYF.

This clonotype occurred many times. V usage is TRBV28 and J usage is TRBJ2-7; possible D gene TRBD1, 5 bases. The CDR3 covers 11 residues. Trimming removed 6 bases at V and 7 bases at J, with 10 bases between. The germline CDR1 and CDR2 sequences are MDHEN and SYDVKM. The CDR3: CASRYAGEQYF. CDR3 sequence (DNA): TGTGCCAGCAGATATGCAGGGGAGCAGTACTTC.

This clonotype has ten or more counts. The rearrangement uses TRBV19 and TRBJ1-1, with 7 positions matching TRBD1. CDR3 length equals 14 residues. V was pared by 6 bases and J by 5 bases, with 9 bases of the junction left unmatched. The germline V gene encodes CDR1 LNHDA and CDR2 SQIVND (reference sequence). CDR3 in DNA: TGTGCCAGTAGCCCCACCCAGGGGGTGACTGAAGCTTTCTTT. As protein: CASSPTQGVTEAFF.

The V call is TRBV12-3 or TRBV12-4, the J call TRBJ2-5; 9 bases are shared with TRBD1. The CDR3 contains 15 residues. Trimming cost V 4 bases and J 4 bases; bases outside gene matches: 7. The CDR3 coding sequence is TGTGCCAGCAGTTCCCCTACAGGGGGCGTAGAGACCCAGTACTTC. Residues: CASSSPTGGVETQYF.

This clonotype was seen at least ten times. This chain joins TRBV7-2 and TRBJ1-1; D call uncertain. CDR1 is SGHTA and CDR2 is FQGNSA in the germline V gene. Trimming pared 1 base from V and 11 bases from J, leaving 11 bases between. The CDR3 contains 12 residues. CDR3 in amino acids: CASSLGWLGAFF. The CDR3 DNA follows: TGTGCCAGCAGCTTAGGCTGGTTGGGGGCTTTCTTT.

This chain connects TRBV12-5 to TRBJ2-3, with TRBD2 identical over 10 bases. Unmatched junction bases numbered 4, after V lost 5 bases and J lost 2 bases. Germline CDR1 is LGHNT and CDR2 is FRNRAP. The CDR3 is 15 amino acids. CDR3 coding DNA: TGTGCTAGTGGTCGGACTAGCGGAGCCACAGATACGCAGTATTTT. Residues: CASGRTSGATDTQYF.

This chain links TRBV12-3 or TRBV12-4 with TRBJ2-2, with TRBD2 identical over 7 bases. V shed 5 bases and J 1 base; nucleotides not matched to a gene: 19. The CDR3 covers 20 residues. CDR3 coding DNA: TGTGCCAGCAGTCCGCCCACCCTCACTAGCGTACGCCTGAACACCGGGGAGCTGTTTTTT. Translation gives CASSPPTLTSVRLNTGELFF.